The sequence of this TCR beta chain was determined in a study of PD-L1 blockade in urothelial cancer. The V end was cut by 6 bases, the J end by 4 bases, with 15 bases between. CDR1 and CDR2 (germline): MNHEY, SVGAGI. This CDR3 region has 14 residues. Libraries were prepared by immunoSEQ multiplex PCR; TCRdb keeps only in-frame clonotypes and omits some of them. The table has tens of thousands of clones, roughly 84% seen once. The time point here: peripheral blood 6 weeks after treatment start. J is TRBJ1-2 and V is TRBV6-5; the D gene is possibly TRBD1 (5 bases). The material was PBMCs, obtained around atezolizumab (anti-PD-L1) treatment. This TCR came from a man between 65 and 85 years old with urothelial cancer. CDR3 sequence: CASSLGGAGYGYTF. The CDR3, as DNA: TGTGCCAGCAGCCTCGGGGGAGCCGGCTATGGCTACACCTTC.